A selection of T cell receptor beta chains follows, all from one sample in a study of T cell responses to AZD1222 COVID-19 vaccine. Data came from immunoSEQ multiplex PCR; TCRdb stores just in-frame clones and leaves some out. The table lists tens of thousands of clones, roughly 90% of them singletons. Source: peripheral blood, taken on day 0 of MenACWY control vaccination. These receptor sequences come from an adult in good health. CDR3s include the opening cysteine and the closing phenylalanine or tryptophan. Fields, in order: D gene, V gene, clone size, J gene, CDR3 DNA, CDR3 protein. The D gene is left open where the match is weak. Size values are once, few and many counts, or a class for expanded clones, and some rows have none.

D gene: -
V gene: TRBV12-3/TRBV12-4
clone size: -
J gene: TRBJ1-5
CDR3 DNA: TGTGCCAGCAGTTTTAGGGAAAATCAGCCCCAGCATTTT
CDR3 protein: CASSFRENQPQHF

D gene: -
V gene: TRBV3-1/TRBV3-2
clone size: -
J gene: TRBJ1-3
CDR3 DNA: TGTGCCAGCAGCTACCAAAGAAACACCATATATTTT
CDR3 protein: CASSYQRNTIYF

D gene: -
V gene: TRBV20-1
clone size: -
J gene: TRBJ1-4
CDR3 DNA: TGCAGTGCTAGTGGGCAGATTAATGAAAAACTGTTTTTT
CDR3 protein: CSASGQINEKLFF

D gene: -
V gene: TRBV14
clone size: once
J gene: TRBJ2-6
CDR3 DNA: TGTGCCAGCAGCTCCCAGGCGGGGGCCAACGTCCTGACTTTC
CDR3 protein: CASSSQAGANVLTF

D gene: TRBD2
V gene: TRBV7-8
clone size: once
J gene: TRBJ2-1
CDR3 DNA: TGTGCCAGCAGCTGGACTAGTGGCTACAATGAGCAGTTCTTC
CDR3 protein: CASSWTSGYNEQFF

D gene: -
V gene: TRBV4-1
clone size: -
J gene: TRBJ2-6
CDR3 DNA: TGCGCCAGCAGCCATCAAGATTTAGGTGAGGCTGGGGCCAACGTCCTGACTTTC
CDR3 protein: CASSHQDLGEAGANVLTF

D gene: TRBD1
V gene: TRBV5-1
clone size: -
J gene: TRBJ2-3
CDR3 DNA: TGCGCCAGCAGCTTGACAGGGGGCGAGCGGACAGATACGCAGTATTTT
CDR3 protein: CASSLTGGERTDTQYF

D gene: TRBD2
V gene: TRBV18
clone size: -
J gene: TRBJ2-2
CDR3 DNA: TGTGCCAGCTCACCGCGACTCGCTAGCGGGGGTTACACCGGGGAGCTGTTTTTT
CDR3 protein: CASSPRLASGGYTGELFF

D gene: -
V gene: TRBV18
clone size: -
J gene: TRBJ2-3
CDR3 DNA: TGTGCCAGCTCACCCAATGCAGATACGCAGTATTTT
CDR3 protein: CASSPNADTQYF

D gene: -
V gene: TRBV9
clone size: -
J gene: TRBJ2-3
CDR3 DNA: TGTGCCAGCAGCGTTAGCACAGATACGCAGTATTTT
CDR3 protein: CASSVSTDTQYF

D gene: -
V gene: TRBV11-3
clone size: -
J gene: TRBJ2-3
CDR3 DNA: TGTGCCAGCAGCTTAGAGGTCGGGCGGGGGCGATCAGATACGCAGTATTTT
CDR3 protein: CASSLEVGRGRSDTQYF

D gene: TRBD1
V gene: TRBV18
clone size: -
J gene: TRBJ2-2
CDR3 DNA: TGTGCCAGCTCACCGCAGGCCATAGGGGGCTCCGGGGAGCTGTTTTTT
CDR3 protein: CASSPQAIGGSGELFF

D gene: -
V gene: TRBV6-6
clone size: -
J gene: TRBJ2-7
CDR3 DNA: TGTGCCAGCAGTTACCCTACAGGTACCCCTGGAAAGCAGTACTTC
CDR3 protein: CASSYPTGTPGKQYF

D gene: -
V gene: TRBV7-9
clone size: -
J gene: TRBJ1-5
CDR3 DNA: TGTGCCAGCAGCTTAGTGTTCGATCAGCCCCAGCATTTT
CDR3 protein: CASSLVFDQPQHF

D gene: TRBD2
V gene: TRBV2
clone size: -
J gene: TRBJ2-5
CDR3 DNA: TGTGCCAGCAGTGAAGCGGCCCCCGGACTAGCGTCACAAGAGACCCAGTACTTC
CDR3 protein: CASSEAAPGLASQETQYF

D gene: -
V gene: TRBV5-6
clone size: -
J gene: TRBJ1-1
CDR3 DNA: TGTGCCAGCAGCCGTCCGGGGGTGAACACTGAAGCTTTCTTT
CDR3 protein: CASSRPGVNTEAFF

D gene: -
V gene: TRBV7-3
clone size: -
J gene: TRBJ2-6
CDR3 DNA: TGTGCCAGCAGCTTATACGGACAGACCGTTTCTGGGGCCAACGTCCTGACTTTC
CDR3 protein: CASSLYGQTVSGANVLTF

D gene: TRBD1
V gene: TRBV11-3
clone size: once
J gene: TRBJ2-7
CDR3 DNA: TGTGCCAGCAGCTCCGGGACAGGCTACGAGCAGTACTTC
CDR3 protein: CASSSGTGYEQYF

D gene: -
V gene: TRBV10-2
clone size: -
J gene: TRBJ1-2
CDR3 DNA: TGCGCCAGCAGTGAGAAAGACAGTTTTAACTATGGCTACACCTTC
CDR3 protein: CASSEKDSFNYGYTF

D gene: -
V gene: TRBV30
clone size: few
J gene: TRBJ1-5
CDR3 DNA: TGTGCCTGGAGTGCTACAATGTCGGGTCAGCCCCAGCATTTT
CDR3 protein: CAWSATMSGQPQHF

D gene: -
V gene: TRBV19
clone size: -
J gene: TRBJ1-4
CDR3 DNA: TGTGCCAGTAGTATGTTGACAGGCGCCGGAGAAAAACTGTTTTTT
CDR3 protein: CASSMLTGAGEKLFF

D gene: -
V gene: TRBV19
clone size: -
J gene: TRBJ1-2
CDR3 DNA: TGTGCCAGTAGGGTTTCACAGGGCCACAACTATGGCTACACCTTC
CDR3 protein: CASRVSQGHNYGYTF

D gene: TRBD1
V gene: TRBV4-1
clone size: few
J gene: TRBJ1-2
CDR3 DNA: TGCGCCAGCAGCCAGGGGACAGGGGGGTATGGCTATGGCTACACCTTC
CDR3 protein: CASSQGTGGYGYGYTF

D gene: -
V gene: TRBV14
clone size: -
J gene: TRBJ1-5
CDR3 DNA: TGTGCCAGCAGCCAAGCTGAACAGCCCCAGCATTTT
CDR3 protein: CASSQAEQPQHF

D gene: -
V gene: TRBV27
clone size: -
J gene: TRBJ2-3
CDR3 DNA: TGTGCCAGCAGTTTATCGCGGCCTGATACGCAGTATTTT
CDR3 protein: CASSLSRPDTQYF

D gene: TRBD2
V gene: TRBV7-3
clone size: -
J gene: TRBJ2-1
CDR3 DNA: TGTGCCAGCAGCTTCGGGGGGAACTACAATGAGCAGTTCTTC
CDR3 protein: CASSFGGNYNEQFF

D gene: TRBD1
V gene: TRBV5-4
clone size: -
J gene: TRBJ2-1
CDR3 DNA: TGTGCCAGCACCTCTCATGGGACAGGGAACAATGAGCAGTTCTTC
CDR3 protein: CASTSHGTGNNEQFF

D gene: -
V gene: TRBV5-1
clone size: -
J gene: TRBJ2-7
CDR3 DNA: TGCGCCAGCAGCTTGGCCCGTGCTTCCTACGAGCAGTACTTC
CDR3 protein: CASSLARASYEQYF

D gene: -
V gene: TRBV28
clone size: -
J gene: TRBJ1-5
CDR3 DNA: TGTGCCAGCAGTACGGTCGGGTTCAATCAGCCCCAGCATTTT
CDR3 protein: CASSTVGFNQPQHF

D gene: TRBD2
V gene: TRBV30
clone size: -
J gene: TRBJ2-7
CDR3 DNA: TGTGCCTGCTCTAGCGGGGGTCCCTACGAGCAGTACTTC
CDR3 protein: CACSSGGPYEQYF